This T cell receptor (beta chain) was sequenced in a study of OX40 agonist ivuxolimab in advanced cancers. Assay: immunoSEQ multiplex PCR; the TCRdb copy retains only in-frame clones and omits some. In the table there are approximately 64,000 clones, 85% of which are singletons. The V gene's germline CDR1 is KGHSH and CDR2 LQKENI. Trimming took off 3 bases at V and 4 bases at J, with 9 bases between the two ends. The CDR3 covers 14 residues. The chain carries TRBV18 and TRBJ2-2; D uncertain. This receptor was taken from an adult with an advanced solid tumor such as melanoma, head and neck, liver or kidney cancer. Specimen: CD4+ or CD8+ T cells sorted from blood, collected in a trial of the OX40 agonist ivuxolimab. CDR3 sequence reads: CASSPPGSTGELFF. The CDR3 DNA follows: TGTGCCAGCTCACCGCCCGGTAGCACCGGGGAGCTGTTTTTT.